This T cell receptor beta chain emerged from a study of T cell repertoires in cytomegalovirus infection. The germline V gene has CDR1 SGHTA and CDR2 FQGNSA. With 2 bases removed from V and 5 bases from J, the gap between germline ends came to 10 bases. This CDR3 contains 13 residues. This clonotype was seen repeatedly, ten times or more. The target antigen is unknown. TCRdb redid the calling of the reads with MiXCR, one entry per CDR3 protein. The sample carries a few hundred thousand distinct CDR3 sequences, over 7.5% recorded once. Study observations and caveats: There were HLA-C-restricted CMV-specific TCR beta clonotypes dominating the ex vivo response.

This chain links TRBV7-2 with TRBJ2-7; D is unclear. The sequenced sample consisted of PBMCs. The receptor comes from a human donor in good health (CMV status not recorded). Some clones in this sample may be carry-over from other donors' samples. The CDR3 here is CASSLLGLHEQYF. DNA for the CDR3: TGTGCCAGCAGCTTATTAGGGTTGCACGAGCAGTACTTC.